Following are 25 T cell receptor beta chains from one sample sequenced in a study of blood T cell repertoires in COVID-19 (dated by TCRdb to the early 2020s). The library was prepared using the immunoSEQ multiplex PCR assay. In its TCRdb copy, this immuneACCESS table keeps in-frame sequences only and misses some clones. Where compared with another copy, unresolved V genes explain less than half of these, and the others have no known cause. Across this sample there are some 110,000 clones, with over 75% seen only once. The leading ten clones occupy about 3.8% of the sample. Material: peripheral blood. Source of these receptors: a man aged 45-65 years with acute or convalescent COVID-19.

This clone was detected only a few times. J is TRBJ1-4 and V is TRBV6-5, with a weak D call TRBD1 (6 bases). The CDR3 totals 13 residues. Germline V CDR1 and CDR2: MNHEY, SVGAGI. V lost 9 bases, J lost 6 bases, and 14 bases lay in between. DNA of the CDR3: TGTGCCAGTGCGGGGGGGGGCGATGAAAAACTGTTTTTT. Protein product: CASAGGGDEKLFF.

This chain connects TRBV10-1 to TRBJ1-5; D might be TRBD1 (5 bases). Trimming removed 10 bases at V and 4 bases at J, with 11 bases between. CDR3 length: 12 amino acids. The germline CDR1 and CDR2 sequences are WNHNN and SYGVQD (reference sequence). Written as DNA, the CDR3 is TGCGCCAAGAGAAGGGGTAATCAGCCCCAGCATTTT. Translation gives CAKRRGNQPQHF.

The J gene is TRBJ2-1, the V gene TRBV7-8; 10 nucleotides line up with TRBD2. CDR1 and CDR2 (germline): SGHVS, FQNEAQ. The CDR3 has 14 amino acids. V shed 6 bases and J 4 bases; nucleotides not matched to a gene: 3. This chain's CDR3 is CASRIAGGYNEQFF. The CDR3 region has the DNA TGTGCCAGCAGAATAGCGGGGGGTTACAATGAGCAGTTCTTC.

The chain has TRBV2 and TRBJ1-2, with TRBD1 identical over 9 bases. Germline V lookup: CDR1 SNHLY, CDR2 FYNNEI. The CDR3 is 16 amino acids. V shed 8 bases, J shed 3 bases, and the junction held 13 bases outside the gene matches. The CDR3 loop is CASSVGQGLLDYGYTF. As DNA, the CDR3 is TGTGCCAGCTCGGTGGGACAGGGCCTTTTGGACTATGGCTACACCTTC.

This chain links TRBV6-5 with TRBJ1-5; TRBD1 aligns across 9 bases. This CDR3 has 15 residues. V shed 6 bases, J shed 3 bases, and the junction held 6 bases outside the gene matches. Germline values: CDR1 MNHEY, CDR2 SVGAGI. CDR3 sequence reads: CASRKDRGVNQPQHF. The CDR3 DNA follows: TGTGCCAGCAGGAAGGACAGGGGCGTCAATCAGCCCCAGCATTTT.

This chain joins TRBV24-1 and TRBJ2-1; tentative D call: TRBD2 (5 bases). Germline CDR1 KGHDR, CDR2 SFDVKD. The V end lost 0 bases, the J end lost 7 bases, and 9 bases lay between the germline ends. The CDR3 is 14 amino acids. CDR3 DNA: TGTGCCACCAGTGATTTGAGCGGTTCTAATGAGCAGTTCTTC. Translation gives CATSDLSGSNEQFF.

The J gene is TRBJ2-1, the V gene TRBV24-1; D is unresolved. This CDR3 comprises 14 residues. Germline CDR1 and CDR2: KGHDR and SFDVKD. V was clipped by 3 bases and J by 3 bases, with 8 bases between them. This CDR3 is CATSDPAVYNEQFF. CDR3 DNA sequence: TGTGCCACCAGTGATCCCGCAGTCTACAATGAGCAGTTCTTC.

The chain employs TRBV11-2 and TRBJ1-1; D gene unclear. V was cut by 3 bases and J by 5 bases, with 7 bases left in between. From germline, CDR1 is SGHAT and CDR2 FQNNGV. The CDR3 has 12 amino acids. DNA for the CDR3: TGTGCCAGCAGCTTGCAGGCGACTGAAGCTTTCTTT. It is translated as CASSLQATEAFF.

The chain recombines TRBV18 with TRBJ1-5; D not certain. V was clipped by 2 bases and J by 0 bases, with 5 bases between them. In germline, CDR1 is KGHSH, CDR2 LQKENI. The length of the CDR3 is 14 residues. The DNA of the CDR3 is TGTGCCAGCTCACCAGACAATAGCAATCAGCCCCAGCATTTT. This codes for CASSPDNSNQPQHF.

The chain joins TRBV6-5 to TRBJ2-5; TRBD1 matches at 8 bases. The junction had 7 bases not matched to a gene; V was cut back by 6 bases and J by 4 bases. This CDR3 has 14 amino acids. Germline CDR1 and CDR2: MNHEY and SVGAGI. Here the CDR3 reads CASRPTGVGETQYF. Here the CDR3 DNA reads TGTGCCAGCAGACCGACAGGGGTAGGAGAGACCCAGTACTTC.

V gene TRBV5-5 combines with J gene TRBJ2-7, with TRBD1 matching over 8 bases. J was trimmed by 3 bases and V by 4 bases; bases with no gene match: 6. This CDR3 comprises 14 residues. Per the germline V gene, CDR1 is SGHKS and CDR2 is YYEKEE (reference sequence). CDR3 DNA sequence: TGTGCCAGCAGCCCAAGGACAGGGAACTACGAGCAGTACTTC. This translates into CASSPRTGNYEQYF.

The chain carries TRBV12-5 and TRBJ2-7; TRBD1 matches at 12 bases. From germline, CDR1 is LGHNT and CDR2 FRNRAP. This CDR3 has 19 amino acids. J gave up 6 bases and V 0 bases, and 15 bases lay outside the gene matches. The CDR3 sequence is CASGLVRTGTGGVPGEQYF. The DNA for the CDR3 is TGTGCTAGTGGTTTGGTACGCACCGGGACAGGGGGCGTACCGGGCGAGCAGTACTTC.

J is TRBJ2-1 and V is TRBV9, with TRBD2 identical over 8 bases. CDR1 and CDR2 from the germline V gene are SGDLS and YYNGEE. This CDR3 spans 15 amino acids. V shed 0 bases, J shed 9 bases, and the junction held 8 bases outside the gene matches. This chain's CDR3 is CASSVVVSGVSEQFF. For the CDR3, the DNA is TGTGCCAGCAGCGTAGTTGTTAGCGGGGTGAGTGAGCAGTTCTTC.

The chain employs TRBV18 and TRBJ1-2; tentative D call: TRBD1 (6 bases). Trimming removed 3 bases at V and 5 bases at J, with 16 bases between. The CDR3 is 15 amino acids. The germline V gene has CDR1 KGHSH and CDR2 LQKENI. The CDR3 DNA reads TGTGCCAGCTCACCGGACAGCGTAACCGAATATGGCTACACCTTC. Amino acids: CASSPDSVTEYGYTF.

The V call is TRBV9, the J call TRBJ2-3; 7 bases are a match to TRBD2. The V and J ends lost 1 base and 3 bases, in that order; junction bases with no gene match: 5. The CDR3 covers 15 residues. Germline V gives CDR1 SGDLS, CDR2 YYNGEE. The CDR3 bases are TGTGCCAGCAGCGTATCGGGGGGACTTACAGATACGCAGTATTTT. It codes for CASSVSGGLTDTQYF.

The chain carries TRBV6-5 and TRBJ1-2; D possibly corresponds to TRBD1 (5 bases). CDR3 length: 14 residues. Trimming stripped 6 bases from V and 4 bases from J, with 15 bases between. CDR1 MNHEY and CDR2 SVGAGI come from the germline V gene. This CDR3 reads CASRPRRGGYGYTF. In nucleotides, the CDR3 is TGTGCCAGCAGGCCAAGGAGGGGAGGCTATGGCTACACCTTC.

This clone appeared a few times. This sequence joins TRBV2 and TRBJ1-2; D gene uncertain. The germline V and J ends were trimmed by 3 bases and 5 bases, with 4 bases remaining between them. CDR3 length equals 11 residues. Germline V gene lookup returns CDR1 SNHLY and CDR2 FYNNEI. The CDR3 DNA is TGTGCCAGCAGTGAGCGGTATGGCTACACCTTC. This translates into CASSERYGYTF.

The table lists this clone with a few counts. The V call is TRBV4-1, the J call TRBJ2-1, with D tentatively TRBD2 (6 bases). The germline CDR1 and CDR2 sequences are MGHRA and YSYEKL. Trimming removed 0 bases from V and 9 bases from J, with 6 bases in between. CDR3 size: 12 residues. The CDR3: CASSQEEGEQFF. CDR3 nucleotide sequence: TGCGCCAGCAGCCAAGAGGAGGGTGAGCAGTTCTTC.

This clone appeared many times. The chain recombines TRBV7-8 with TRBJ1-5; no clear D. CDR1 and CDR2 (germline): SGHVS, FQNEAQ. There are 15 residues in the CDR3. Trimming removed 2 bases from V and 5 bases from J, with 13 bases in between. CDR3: CASSLMGQIYQPQHF. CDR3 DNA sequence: TGTGCCAGCAGCTTAATGGGCCAGATCTATCAGCCCCAGCATTTT.

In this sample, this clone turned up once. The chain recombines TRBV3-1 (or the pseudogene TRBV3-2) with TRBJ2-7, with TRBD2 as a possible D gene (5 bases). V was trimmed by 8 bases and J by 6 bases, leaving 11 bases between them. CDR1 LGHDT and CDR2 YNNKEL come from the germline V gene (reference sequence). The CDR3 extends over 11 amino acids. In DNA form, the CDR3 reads TGTGCCAGCGGCAAAGCGGTCGAGCAGTACTTC. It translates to CASGKAVEQYF.

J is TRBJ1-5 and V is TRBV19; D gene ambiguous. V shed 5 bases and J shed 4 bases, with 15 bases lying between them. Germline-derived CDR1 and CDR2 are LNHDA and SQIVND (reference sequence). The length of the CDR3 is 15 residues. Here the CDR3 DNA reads TGTGCCAGTAGTGGTGTCGGACTGTGGAATCAGCCCCAGCATTTT. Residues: CASSGVGLWNQPQHF.

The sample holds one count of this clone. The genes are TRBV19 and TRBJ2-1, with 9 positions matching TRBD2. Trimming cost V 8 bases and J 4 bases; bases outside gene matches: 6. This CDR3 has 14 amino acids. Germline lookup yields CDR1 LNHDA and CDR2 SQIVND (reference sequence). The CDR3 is CASALAGKYNEQFF. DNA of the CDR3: TGTGCCAGTGCCCTAGCGGGAAAGTACAATGAGCAGTTCTTC. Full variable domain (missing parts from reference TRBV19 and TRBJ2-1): DGGITQSPKYLFRKEGQNVTLSCEQNLNHDAMYWYRQDPGQGLRLIYYSQIVNDFQKGDIAEGYSVSREKKESFPLTVTSAQKNPTAFYLCASALAGKYNEQFFGPGTRLTVL.

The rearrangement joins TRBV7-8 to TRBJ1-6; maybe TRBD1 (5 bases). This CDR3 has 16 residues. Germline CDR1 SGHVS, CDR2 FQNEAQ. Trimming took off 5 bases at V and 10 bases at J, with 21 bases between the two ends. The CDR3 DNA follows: TGTGCCAGCAGCACCCAACCTGGGGGGGGGAGGTCACCCCTCCACTTT. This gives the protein CASSTQPGGGRSPLHF. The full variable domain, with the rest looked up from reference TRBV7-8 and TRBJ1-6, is GAGVSQSPRYKVAKRGQDVALRCDPISGHVSLFWYQQALGQGPEFLTYFQNEAQLDKSGLPSDRFFAERPEGSVSTLKIQRTQQEDSAVYLCASSTQPGGGRSPLHFGNGTRLTVT.

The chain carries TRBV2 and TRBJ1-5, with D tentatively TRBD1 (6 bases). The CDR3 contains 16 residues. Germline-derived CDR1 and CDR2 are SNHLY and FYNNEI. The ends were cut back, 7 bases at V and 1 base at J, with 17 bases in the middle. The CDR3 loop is CASNTRGRESNQPQHF. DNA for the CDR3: TGTGCCAGCAACACCCGGGGGCGGGAGAGCAATCAGCCCCAGCATTTT.

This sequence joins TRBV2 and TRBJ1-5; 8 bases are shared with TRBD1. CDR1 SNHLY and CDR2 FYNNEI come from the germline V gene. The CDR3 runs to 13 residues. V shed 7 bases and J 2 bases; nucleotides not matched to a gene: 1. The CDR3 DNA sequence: TGTGCCAGCATGGGACAGGGCAATCAGCCCCAGCATTTT. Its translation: CASMGQGNQPQHF.